Shown below are 32 T cell receptor beta chains from a single sample sequenced in a study of T cells in localized non-small cell lung cancer. TCRdb's copy holds only in-frame clones and misses some; the assay was immunoSEQ multiplex PCR. Altogether 70,000 or so clones are present, about 88% being singletons, with the ten largest covering approximately 1.3%. The input for sequencing was peripheral blood, taken before any cancer treatment. These receptors came from a female donor older than 55 with stage I lung adenocarcinoma.

The V call is TRBV10-3, the J call TRBJ1-3; D gene unclear. Germline V gene lookup returns CDR1 ENHRY and CDR2 SYGVKD. The CDR3 runs to 15 residues. Trimming removed 2 bases at V and 1 base at J, with 9 bases between. The CDR3 coding sequence is TGTGCCATCAGTGAGAGTAGGGTATCTGGAAACACCATATATTTT. It codes for CAISESRVSGNTIYF.

The rearrangement joins TRBV9 to TRBJ2-3; D is ambiguous. V lost 3 bases and J lost 2, with 22 bases in between. CDR1 and CDR2 (germline): SGDLS, YYNGEE. This CDR3 has 18 residues. The CDR3 loop is CASSASRVASDITDTQYF. CDR3 nucleotides: TGTGCCAGCAGCGCGTCTAGAGTCGCCTCCGATATCACAGATACGCAGTATTTT.

This chain uses TRBV12-5 with TRBJ1-5, with 10 bases identical to TRBD1. The CDR3 runs 16 residues. The V and J ends lost 6 bases and 6 bases, in that order; junction bases with no gene match: 11. The germline V gene encodes CDR1 LGHNT and CDR2 FRNRAP. CDR3 nucleotides: TGTGCTAGTGGGGCCGGGACAGGGGTAGGGGGTCAGCCCCAGCATTTT. Protein sequence: CASGAGTGVGGQPQHF.

The J gene is TRBJ2-5, the V gene TRBV10-2; TRBD2 matches 15 bases. Germline CDR1 is WSHSY and CDR2 is SAAADI. J gave up 5 bases and V 6 bases, and 13 bases lay outside the gene matches. The length of the CDR3 is 18 residues. The CDR3 sequence is CASSDPRTSGRGEETQYF. CDR3 sequence (DNA): TGCGCCAGCAGCGACCCCAGGACTAGCGGGAGGGGAGAGGAGACCCAGTACTTC.

This clone occurred a few times. The V gene is TRBV7-9, the J gene TRBJ1-5; D is unclear. V lost 8 bases and J lost 3, with 8 bases in between. CDR3 length equals 12 residues. Germline V gene sequence: CDR1 SEHNR, CDR2 FQNEAQ (reference sequence). For the CDR3, the DNA is TGTGCCAGCGGACGGGACAATCAGCCCCAGCATTTT. This codes for CASGRDNQPQHF.

The V call is TRBV28, the J call TRBJ2-2; D is perhaps TRBD1 (5 bases). The ends were cut back, 7 bases at V and 0 bases at J, with 15 bases in the middle. This CDR3 region has 16 residues. The germline V gene has CDR1 MDHEN and CDR2 SYDVKM. The chain's CDR3 is CASNRIAGTNTGELFF. The CDR3 nucleotides are TGTGCCAGCAATCGCATTGCAGGGACGAACACCGGGGAGCTGTTTTTT.

The rearrangement links TRBV7-2 to TRBJ1-2; tentative D call: TRBD1 (5 bases). CDR1 and CDR2 (germline): SGHTA, FQGNSA. V lost 1 base and J 7 bases, leaving 13 bases between the germline ends. This CDR3 is built from 14 residues. Here the CDR3 reads CASSLVPRAVGYTF. DNA for the CDR3: TGTGCCAGCAGCTTAGTACCCAGGGCCGTTGGCTACACCTTC.

This chain uses TRBV7-9 with TRBJ1-4; D is possibly TRBD1 (5 bases). Germline values: CDR1 SEHNR, CDR2 FQNEAQ (reference sequence). The V end lost 5 bases, the J end lost 7 bases, and 8 bases lay between the germline ends. This CDR3 has 12 residues. The CDR3 reads CASSPDSEKLFF. In nucleotides, the CDR3 is TGTGCCAGCAGCCCAGACAGTGAAAAACTGTTTTTT.

The chain employs TRBV9 and TRBJ1-5; TRBD1 matches at 8 bases. V dropped 3 bases and J dropped 7; count of bases not matched to a gene: 9. Germline V gene data show CDR1 as SGDLS and CDR2 as YYNGEE. The CDR3 length is 15 residues. CDR3 sequence (DNA): TGTGCCAGCAGCGGAGGGACAGGATGGGGCCAGCCCCAGCATTTT. Its protein product is CASSGGTGWGQPQHF.

At least ten counts were recorded for this clone. This chain uses TRBV5-4 with TRBJ1-1, with a tentative D call TRBD1 (6 bases). The CDR3 has 15 residues. CDR1 SGHNT and CDR2 YYREEE come from the germline V gene (reference sequence). The V end was cut by 1 base, the J end by 7 bases, with 17 bases between. The CDR3 loop reads CASSLRDTLTGEAFF. Written as DNA, the CDR3 is TGTGCCAGCAGCTTGAGGGACACCTTAACCGGTGAAGCTTTCTTT. Full variable domain (remainder filled in from reference TRBV5-4 and TRBJ1-1): ETGVTQSPTHLIKTRGQQVTLRCSSQSGHNTVSWYQQALGQGPQFIFQYYREEENGRGNFPPRFSGLQFPNYSSELNVNALELDDSALYLCASSLRDTLTGEAFFGQGTRLTVV.

The genes are TRBV2 and TRBJ2-1; 12 nucleotides agree with TRBD2. The CDR3 runs 15 residues. CDR1 and CDR2 (germline): SNHLY, FYNNEI. Unmatched junction bases numbered 3, after V lost 6 bases and J lost 3 bases. CDR3 sequence: CASSKGLAGYNEQFF. CDR3 bases: TGTGCCAGCAGCAAGGGACTAGCGGGCTACAATGAGCAGTTCTTC.

This chain uses TRBV11-3 with TRBJ2-1; 7 positions agree with TRBD1. In germline, CDR1 is SGHNT, CDR2 YENEEA. CDR3 size: 12 residues. V lost 2 bases to trimming and J lost 9 bases; unmatched junction nucleotides: 1. CDR3 DNA: TGTGCCAGCAGCTTATACAGGGGTGAGCAGTTCTTC. Amino acid sequence: CASSLYRGEQFF. Full variable domain (rest looked up from reference TRBV11-3 and TRBJ2-1): EAGVVQSPRYKIIEKKQPVAFWCNPISGHNTLYWYLQNLGQGPELLIRYENEEAVDDSQLPKDRFSAERLKGVDSTLKIQPAELGDSAVYLCASSLYRGEQFFGPGTRLTVL.

The count of this clone is one. The CDR3 DNA reads as TGTGCCAGCAGCCAACCGGACAGGAAGAACACCGGGGAGCTGTTTTTT. Protein product: CASSQPDRKNTGELFF. The chain is built from TRBV14 and TRBJ2-2; TRBD1 aligns across 7 bases. The germline gives CDR1 SGHDN, CDR2 FVKESK. CDR3 size: 16 residues. After removal of 2 bases from V and 1 base from J, the junction contained 4 bases not matched to a gene.

This chain links TRBV7-9 with TRBJ2-3; 7 nucleotides match TRBD2. CDR3 length: 17 residues. Trimming removed 5 bases from V and 4 bases from J; junction bases left unmatched: 15. Per germline, CDR1 SEHNR and CDR2 FQNEAQ (reference sequence). The CDR3 spells CASSRIPLARGADTQYF. The CDR3 nucleotides read TGTGCCAGCAGCCGAATTCCACTAGCGAGAGGGGCAGATACGCAGTATTTT. Drawing the rest from reference TRBV7-9 and TRBJ2-3, the complete variable domain is DTGVSQNPRHKITKRGQNVTFRCDPISEHNRLYWYRQTLGQGPEFLTYFQNEAQLEKSRLLSDRFSAERPKGSFSTLEIQRTEQGDSAMYLCASSRIPLARGADTQYFGPGTRLTVL.

The chain carries TRBV18 and TRBJ2-3, with a weak D call TRBD1 (5 bases). Looked up from germline, CDR1 is KGHSH and CDR2 is LQKENI. The length of the CDR3 is 14 residues. V was shortened by 3 bases and J by 8 bases, with 15 bases between the two germline ends. CDR3 loop: CASSPREGVRTQYF. As DNA, the CDR3 is TGTGCCAGCTCACCGCGTGAAGGGGTGCGTACGCAGTATTTT.

The DNA of the CDR3 is TGTGCCAGCAGCGTAGGAGGGGGAGACTATGGCTACACCTTC. It encodes CASSVGGGDYGYTF. The chain links TRBV9 to TRBJ1-2, with D perhaps matching TRBD1 (6 bases). CDR1 is SGDLS, CDR2 YYNGEE, per germline. This CDR3 region has 14 residues. V was shortened by 0 bases and J by 3 bases, with 9 bases between the two germline ends.

The chain employs TRBV4-1 and TRBJ1-2; a weak D match, TRBD1 (6 bases). This CDR3 contains 14 residues. V lost 0 bases, J lost 4 bases, and 9 bases lay in between. CDR1 and CDR2 (germline): MGHRA, YSYEKL. The CDR3 is CASSQENRVYGYTF. As DNA, the CDR3 is TGCGCCAGCAGCCAAGAGAACAGGGTCTATGGCTACACCTTC.

This chain connects TRBV18 to TRBJ1-2; TRBD1 aligns across 9 bases. V shed 4 bases and J 2 bases; nucleotides not matched to a gene: 11. Germline V gene data show CDR1 as KGHSH and CDR2 as LQKENI. The CDR3 is 17 residues long. The CDR3 region has the DNA TGTGCCAGCTCACTACAGCCCACTGGGACAGGGAACTATGGCTACACCTTC. Encoded protein: CASSLQPTGTGNYGYTF.

The chain uses TRBV14 and TRBJ2-7; D may match TRBD1 or TRBD2 (5 bases each). Per the germline V gene, CDR1 is SGHDN and CDR2 is FVKESK. The CDR3 is made up of 15 amino acids. V was shortened by 4 bases and J by 6 bases, with 19 bases between the two germline ends. The CDR3 loop reads CASSLYSFAGSEQYF. CDR3 DNA: TGTGCCAGCAGCCTTTACTCATTCGCAGGGAGCGAGCAGTACTTC.

The CDR3 DNA reads as TGTGCCAGCAGCGTAGGGTCACCTCCCGGGGAGCTGTTTTTT. It is translated as CASSVGSPPGELFF. The J gene is TRBJ2-2, the V gene TRBV9, with no clear D. Trimming removed 0 bases from V and 6 bases from J, with 9 bases in between. Germline V gene data show CDR1 as SGDLS and CDR2 as YYNGEE. The CDR3 is made up of 14 amino acids.

Details on this clone: An end of the junction differs from the germline gene, which may be a read error. The chain is built from TRBV7-7 and TRBJ2-5; tentatively, D is TRBD2 (5 bases). The CDR3 is 14 amino acids. Germline V gives CDR1 SSHAT, CDR2 FNYEAQ (reference sequence). The CDR3 region is CASSPTGYQETQYF. The CDR3 nucleotides read TGTGCTAGCAGCCCGACGGGGTACCAAGAGACCCAGTACTTC.

The rearrangement links TRBV7-2 to TRBJ2-4; TRBD2 might be the D (7 bases). CDR1 is SGHTA and CDR2 is FQGNSA in the germline V gene. Trimming took off 1 base at V and 7 bases at J, with 11 bases between the two ends. This CDR3 has 14 amino acids. This CDR3 reads CASSLEQGGNIQYF. The CDR3 DNA is TGTGCCAGCAGCTTAGAACAGGGAGGGAACATTCAGTACTTC.

The chain carries TRBV18 and TRBJ2-1; TRBD2 agrees at 10 bases. The CDR3 length is 16 residues. V lost 1 base and J lost 15; bases outside the gene matches: 15. Germline V gene sequence: CDR1 KGHSH, CDR2 LQKENI. CDR3 DNA: TGTGCCAGCTCACCACGGAGCGGGGGGGCCGACGTTCAGCGGTTCTTC. Its protein is CASSPRSGGADVQRFF.

This chain joins TRBV4-3 and TRBJ2-2; a possible D gene is TRBD2 (6 bases). Trimming stripped 0 bases from V and 3 bases from J, with 14 bases between. CDR1 is LGHNA and CDR2 is YSLEER in the germline V gene. CDR3 length: 17 amino acids. The CDR3 protein is CASSQDLTGEDTGELFF. The CDR3 DNA reads TGCGCCAGCAGCCAAGACTTAACGGGAGAGGACACCGGGGAGCTGTTTTTT.

This chain connects TRBV7-9 to TRBJ1-1, with TRBD1 identical over 11 bases. This CDR3 comprises 14 residues. Germline values: CDR1 SEHNR, CDR2 FQNEAQ (reference sequence). Trimming at V came to 5 bases and at J to 1 base, leaving 0 bases not matched to a gene. CDR3: CASSGQGANTEAFF. CDR3 nucleotide sequence: TGTGCCAGCAGCGGACAGGGGGCGAACACTGAAGCTTTCTTT.

This chain joins TRBV7-2 and TRBJ2-5, with 15 bases matching TRBD2. V lost 4 bases and J lost 4; bases outside the gene matches: 10. Germline CDR1 and CDR2: SGHTA and FQGNSA. The CDR3 has 18 residues. The CDR3 nucleotides are TGTGCCAGCAGCTCCTACCAAGGACTAGCGGGGGGGCGAGAGACCCAGTACTTC. It specifies CASSSYQGLAGGRETQYF.

The chain employs TRBV2 and TRBJ2-5; D perhaps matches TRBD2 (5 bases). The length of the CDR3 is 14 residues. V was cut by 6 bases and J by 5 bases, with 16 bases left in between. In germline, CDR1 is SNHLY, CDR2 FYNNEI. The CDR3 sequence is CASSGSGLGETQYF. The DNA of the CDR3 is TGTGCCAGCAGCGGGTCGGGATTGGGGGAGACCCAGTACTTC.

The rearrangement links TRBV5-6 to TRBJ1-1; 12 bases agree with TRBD1. Trimming removed 3 bases from V and 6 bases from J; junction bases left unmatched: 3. Germline V gives CDR1 SGHDT, CDR2 YYEEEE. The CDR3 is 14 amino acids. The CDR3 DNA is TGTGCCAGCAGCTCCCGGGACAGGGGGCCTGAAGCTTTCTTT. This translates into CASSSRDRGPEAFF.

This chain uses TRBV5-1 with TRBJ1-2; TRBD1 is a possible D gene (5 bases). V was pared by 2 bases and J by 4 bases, with 15 bases between. CDR3 length: 15 residues. Germline CDR1 reads SGHRS; CDR2 reads YFSETQ. Written as DNA, the CDR3 is TGCGCCAGCAGCTTAGGGACCAACCCGGCCTATGGCTACACCTTC. The encoded protein is CASSLGTNPAYGYTF.

The rearrangement joins TRBV5-6 to TRBJ2-1; 10 nucleotides agree with TRBD2. The V gene's germline CDR1 is SGHDT and CDR2 YYEEEE. J gave up 8 bases and V 3 bases, and 8 bases lay outside the gene matches. The CDR3 runs 15 residues. Written as DNA, the CDR3 is TGTGCCAGCAGCTCCCAGCGGGGGGGCGGCTATGAGCAGTTCTTC. This sequence encodes CASSSQRGGGYEQFF.

The V and J genes are TRBV5-1 and TRBJ2-3, with D possibly matching TRBD2 (6 bases). V dropped 3 bases and J dropped 4 bases, with 12 bases sitting between them. This CDR3 comprises 14 residues. CDR1 is SGHRS, CDR2 YFSETQ, per germline. The CDR3: CASSWRAEADTQYF. As DNA, the CDR3 is TGCGCCAGCAGCTGGAGGGCAGAGGCAGATACGCAGTATTTT.

The CDR3 region has the DNA TGTGCCAGTAGTCCTCCCGACAGGGCGATTATGACCTATAATTCACCCCTCCACTTT. Protein: CASSPPDRAIMTYNSPLHF. The chain has TRBV19 and TRBJ1-6; 7 bases are shared with TRBD1. From germline, CDR1 is LNHDA and CDR2 SQIVND (reference sequence). Trimming at V came to 5 bases and at J to 2 bases, leaving 15 bases not matched to a gene. The CDR3 loop spans 19 amino acids.